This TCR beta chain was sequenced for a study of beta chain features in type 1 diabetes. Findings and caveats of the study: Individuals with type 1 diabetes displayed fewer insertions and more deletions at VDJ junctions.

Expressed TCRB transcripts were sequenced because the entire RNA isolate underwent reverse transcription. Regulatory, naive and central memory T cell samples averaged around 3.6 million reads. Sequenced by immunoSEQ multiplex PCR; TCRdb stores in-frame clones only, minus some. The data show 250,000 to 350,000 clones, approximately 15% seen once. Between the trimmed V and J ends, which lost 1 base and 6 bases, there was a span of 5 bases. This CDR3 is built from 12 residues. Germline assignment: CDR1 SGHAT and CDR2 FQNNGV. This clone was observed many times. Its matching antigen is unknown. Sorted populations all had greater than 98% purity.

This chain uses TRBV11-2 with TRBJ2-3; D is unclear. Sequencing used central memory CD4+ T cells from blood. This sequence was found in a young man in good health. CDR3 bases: TGTGCCAGCAGCTTAGCGGGCGATACGCAGTATTTT. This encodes CASSLAGDTQYF.